This TCR beta chain was sequenced for a study of memory CD4+ T cells and cytomegalovirus serostatus. Per the authors' pipeline: Out-of-frame sequences were removed, leaving 2,204,828 distinct TCRbeta sequences. Profiling relied on immunoSEQ multiplex PCR, and the TCRdb table lists in-frame clones only, not all of them. V, J and clone size derive from that table, while D and trimming were established from the DNA sequence. Among under 85,000 clones listed, just under 80% were seen once. The sort gate was single viable CD3+CD4+CD8-CD45RO+ cells for memory CD4+ T cells. CMV serostatus came from serum IgG against pp150, pp28, p38, p52. Total CD4+ T cells were enriched by CD4 positive selection. The source is an adult in good health and CMV-seropositive. Sequenced input: memory CD4+ T cells from blood.

The CDR3 sequence is CASSTTGLYYNEQFF. The CDR3 coding sequence is TGTGCCAGCAGCACTACGGGACTCTACTACAATGAGCAGTTCTTC. The chain links TRBV11-2 to TRBJ2-1, with D possibly TRBD2 on 6 matching bases. The CDR3 spans 15 residues. Germline CDR1 is SGHAT and CDR2 is FQNNGV. V was shortened by 5 bases and J by 3 bases, with 14 bases between the two germline ends.